The sequence of this TCR beta chain was determined in a study of neurological immune-mediated disorders. Germline-derived CDR1 and CDR2 are SGHRS and YFSETQ. The CDR3 has 12 amino acids. Trimming pared 0 bases from V and 5 bases from J, leaving 4 bases between. This clonotype was recorded many times. TCRdb reprocessed the 5' RACE reads via MiXCR and lists one record per CDR3 protein. The repertoire includes 26,000 or so distinct CDR3 sequences, 5% to 7.5% of them detected once, and roughly 8.5% sits in the top ten. The TCR originated in a woman aged 45-59 years in good health. Sequencing was carried out using PBMCs. The genes are TRBV5-1 and TRBJ2-3; no firm D call. The CDR3 coding sequence is TGCGCCAGCAGCTTGGACGGAGATACGCAGTATTTT. This codes for CASSLDGDTQYF.